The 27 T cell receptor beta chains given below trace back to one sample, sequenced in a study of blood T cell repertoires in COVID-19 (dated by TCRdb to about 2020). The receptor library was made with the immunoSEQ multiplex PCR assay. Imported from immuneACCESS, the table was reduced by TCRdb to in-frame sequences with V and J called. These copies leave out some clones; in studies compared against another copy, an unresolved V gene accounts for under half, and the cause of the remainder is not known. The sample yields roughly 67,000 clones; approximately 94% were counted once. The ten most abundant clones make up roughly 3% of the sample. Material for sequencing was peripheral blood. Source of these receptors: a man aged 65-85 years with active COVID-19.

The CDR3 loop reads CASSVQAPNVNTEAFF. CDR3 in DNA: TGTGCCAGCAGTGTACAGGCCCCGAATGTTAACACTGAAGCTTTCTTT. The chain couples TRBV2 to TRBJ1-1, with D tentatively TRBD1 (5 bases). The germline V gene has CDR1 SNHLY and CDR2 FYNNEI. Trimming shortened V by 4 bases and J by 2 bases, and 17 bases separated the two germline ends. The CDR3 has 16 residues. The full variable domain, completed using reference TRBV2 and TRBJ1-1, is EPEVTQTPSHQVTQMGQEVILRCVPISNHLYFYWYRQILGQKVEFLVSFYNNEISEKSEIFDDQFSVERPDGSNFTLKIRSTKLEDSAMYFCASSVQAPNVNTEAFFGQGTRLTVV.

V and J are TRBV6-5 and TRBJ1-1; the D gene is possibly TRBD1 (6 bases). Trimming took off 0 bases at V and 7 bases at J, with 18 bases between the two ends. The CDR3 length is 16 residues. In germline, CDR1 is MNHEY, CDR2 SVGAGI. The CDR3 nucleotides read TGTGCCAGCAGTTACTCTTTCATAGGACAGATCTATGAAGCTTTCTTT. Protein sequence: CASSYSFIGQIYEAFF.

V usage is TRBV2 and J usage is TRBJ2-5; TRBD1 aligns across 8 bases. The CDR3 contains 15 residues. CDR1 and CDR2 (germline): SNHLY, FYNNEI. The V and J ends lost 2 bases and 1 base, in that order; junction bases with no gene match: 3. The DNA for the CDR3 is TGTGCCAGCAGTGAACAGGGGGCGCCCCAAGAGACCCAGTACTTC. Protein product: CASSEQGAPQETQYF.

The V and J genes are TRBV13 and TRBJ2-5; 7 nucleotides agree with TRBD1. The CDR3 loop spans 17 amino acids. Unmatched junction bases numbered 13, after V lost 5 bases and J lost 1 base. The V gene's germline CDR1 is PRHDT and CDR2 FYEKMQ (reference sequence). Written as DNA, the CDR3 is TGTGCCAGCAGCACAAAGACAGGGATGAGGGTCCAAGAGACCCAGTACTTC. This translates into CASSTKTGMRVQETQYF.

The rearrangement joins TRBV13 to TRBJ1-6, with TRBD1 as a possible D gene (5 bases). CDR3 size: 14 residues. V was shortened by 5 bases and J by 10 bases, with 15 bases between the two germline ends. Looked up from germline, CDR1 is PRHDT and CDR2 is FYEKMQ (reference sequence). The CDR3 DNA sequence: TGTGCCAGCAGCGCGGGACCGCGGGGCTCACCCCTCCACTTT. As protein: CASSAGPRGSPLHF.

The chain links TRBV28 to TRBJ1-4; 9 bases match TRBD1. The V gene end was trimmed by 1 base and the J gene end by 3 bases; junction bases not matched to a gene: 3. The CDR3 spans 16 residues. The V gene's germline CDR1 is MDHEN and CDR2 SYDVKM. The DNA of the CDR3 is TGTGCCAGCAGTTTATTTGGACAGGGGTCTAATGAAAAACTGTTTTTT. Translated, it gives CASSLFGQGSNEKLFF.

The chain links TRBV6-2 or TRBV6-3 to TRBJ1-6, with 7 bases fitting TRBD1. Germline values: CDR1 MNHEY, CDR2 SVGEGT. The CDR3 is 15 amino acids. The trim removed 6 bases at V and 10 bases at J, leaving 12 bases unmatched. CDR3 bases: TGTGCCAGCAGCCCGCCGACAGGGCGACTCTCACCCCTCCACTTT. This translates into CASSPPTGRLSPLHF.

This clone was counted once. The CDR3 bases are TGTGCCAGCAGCCTACAGAACACAGATACGCAGTATTTT. Amino acids: CASSLQNTDTQYF. The rearrangement links TRBV28 to TRBJ2-3, with D hard to call. Germline V CDR1 and CDR2: MDHEN, SYDVKM. The length of the CDR3 is 13 residues. V dropped 6 bases and J dropped 2 bases, with 9 bases sitting between them.

DNA for the CDR3: TGTGCCATCAGTGAGGGGACATACTATGGCTACACCTTC. It translates to CAISEGTYYGYTF. The gene calls are TRBV10-3 and TRBJ1-2; possibly TRBD1 for D (6 bases). Looked up from germline, CDR1 is ENHRY and CDR2 is SYGVKD. Trimming shortened V by 2 bases and J by 3 bases, and 7 bases separated the two germline ends. CDR3 length equals 13 residues.

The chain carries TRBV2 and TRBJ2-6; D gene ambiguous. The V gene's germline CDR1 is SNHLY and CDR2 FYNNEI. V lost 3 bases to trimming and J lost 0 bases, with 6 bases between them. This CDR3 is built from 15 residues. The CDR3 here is CASSDWSSGANVLTF. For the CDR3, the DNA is TGTGCCAGCAGTGATTGGAGCTCTGGGGCCAACGTCCTGACTTTC.

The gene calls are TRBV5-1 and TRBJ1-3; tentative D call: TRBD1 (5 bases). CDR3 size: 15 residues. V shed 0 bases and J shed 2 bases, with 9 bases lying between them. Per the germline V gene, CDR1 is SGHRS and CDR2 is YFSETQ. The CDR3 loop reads CASSLGGGTGNTIYF. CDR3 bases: TGCGCCAGCAGCTTGGGCGGGGGAACTGGAAACACCATATATTTT.

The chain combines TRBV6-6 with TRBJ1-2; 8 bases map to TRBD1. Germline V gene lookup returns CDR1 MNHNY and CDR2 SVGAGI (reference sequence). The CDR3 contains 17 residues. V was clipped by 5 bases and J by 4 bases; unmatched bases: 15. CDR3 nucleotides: TGTGCCAGCAGTCGGCAGGGGGCGGATGGCTCTGCCTATGGCTACACCTTC. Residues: CASSRQGADGSAYGYTF.

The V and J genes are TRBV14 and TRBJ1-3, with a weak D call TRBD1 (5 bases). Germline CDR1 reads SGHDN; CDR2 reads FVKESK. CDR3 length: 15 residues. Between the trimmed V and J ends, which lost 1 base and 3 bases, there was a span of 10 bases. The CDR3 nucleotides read TGTGCCAGCAGCCAAGCGGTACAGGTTGGAAACACCATATATTTT. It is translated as CASSQAVQVGNTIYF.

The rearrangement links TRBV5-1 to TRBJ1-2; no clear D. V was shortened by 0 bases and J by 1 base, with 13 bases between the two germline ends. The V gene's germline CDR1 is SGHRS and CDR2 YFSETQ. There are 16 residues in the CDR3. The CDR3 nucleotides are TGCGCCAGCAGCTTGGACAGCCGCCTCGTTAACTATGGCTACACCTTC. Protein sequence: CASSLDSRLVNYGYTF.

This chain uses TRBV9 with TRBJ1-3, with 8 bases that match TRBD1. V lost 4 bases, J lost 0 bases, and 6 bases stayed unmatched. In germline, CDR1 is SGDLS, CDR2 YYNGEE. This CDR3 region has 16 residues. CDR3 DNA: TGTGCCAGCAGCACCAGGACAGGGCTCTCTGGAAACACCATATATTTT. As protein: CASSTRTGLSGNTIYF.

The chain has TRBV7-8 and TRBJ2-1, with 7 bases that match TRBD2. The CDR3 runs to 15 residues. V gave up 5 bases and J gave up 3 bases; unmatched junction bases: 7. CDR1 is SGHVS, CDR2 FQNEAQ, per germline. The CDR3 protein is CASSPRGGVYNEQFF. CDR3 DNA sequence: TGTGCCAGCAGCCCCCGCGGGGGAGTCTACAATGAGCAGTTCTTC.

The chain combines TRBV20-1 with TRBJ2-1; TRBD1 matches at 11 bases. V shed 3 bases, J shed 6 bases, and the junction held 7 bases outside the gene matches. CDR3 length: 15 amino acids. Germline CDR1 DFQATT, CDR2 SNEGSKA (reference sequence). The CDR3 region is CSASSGTGGLNEQFF. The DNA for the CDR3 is TGCAGTGCTAGTTCAGGGACAGGGGGGCTCAATGAGCAGTTCTTC.

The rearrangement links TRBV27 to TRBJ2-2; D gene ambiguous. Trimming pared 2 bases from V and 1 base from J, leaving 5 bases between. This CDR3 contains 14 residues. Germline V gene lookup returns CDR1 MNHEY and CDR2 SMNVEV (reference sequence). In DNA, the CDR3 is TGTGCCAGCAGTTTACTACTGAACACCGGGGAGCTGTTTTTT. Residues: CASSLLLNTGELFF.

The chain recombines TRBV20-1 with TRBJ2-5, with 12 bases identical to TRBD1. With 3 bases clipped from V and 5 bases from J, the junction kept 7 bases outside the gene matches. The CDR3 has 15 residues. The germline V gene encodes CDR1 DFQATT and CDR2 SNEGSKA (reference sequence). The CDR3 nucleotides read TGCAGTGCTAGTCCGGGACAGGGGGCCTTCGAGACCCAGTACTTC. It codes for CSASPGQGAFETQYF.

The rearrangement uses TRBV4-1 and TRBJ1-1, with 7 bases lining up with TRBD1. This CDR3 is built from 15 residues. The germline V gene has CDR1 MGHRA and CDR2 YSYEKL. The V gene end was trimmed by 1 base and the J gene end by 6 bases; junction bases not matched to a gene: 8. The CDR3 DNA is TGCGCCAGCAGCCAAGTGGTGACAGGGAATCCTGAAGCTTTCTTT. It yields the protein CASSQVVTGNPEAFF.

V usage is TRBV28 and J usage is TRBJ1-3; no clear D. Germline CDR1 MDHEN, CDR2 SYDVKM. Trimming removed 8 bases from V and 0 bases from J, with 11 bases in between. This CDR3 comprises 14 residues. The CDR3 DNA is TGTGCCAGCGCTGAGCTTCTCTCTGGAAACACCATATATTTT. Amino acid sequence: CASAELLSGNTIYF.

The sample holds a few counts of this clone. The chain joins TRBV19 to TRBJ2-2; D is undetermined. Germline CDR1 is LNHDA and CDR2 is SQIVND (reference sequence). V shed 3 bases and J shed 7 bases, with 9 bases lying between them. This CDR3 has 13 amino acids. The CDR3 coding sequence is TGTGCCAGTAGTATCCCCCGTAGCGGGGAGCTGTTTTTT. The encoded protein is CASSIPRSGELFF.

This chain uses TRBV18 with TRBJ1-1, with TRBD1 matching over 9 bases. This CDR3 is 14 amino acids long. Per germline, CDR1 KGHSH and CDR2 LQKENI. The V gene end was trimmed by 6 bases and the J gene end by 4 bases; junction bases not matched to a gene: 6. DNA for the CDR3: TGTGCCAGCTCGCGGGACAGGGTGGTCACTGAAGCTTTCTTT. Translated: CASSRDRVVTEAFF.

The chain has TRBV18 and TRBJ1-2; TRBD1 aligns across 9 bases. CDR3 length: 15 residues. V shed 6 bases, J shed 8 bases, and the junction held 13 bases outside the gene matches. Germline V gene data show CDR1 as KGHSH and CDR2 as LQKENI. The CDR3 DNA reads TGTGCCAGCTCCCCCGGGACAGGGCTCGTTCGCGGCTACACCTTC. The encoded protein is CASSPGTGLVRGYTF.

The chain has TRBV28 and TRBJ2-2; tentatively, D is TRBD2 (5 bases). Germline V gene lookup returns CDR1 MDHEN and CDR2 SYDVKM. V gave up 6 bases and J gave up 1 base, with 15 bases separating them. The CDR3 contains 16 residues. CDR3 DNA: TGTGCCAGCAGAGCGATAAGGACTGGGAACACCGGGGAGCTGTTTTTT. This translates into CASRAIRTGNTGELFF.

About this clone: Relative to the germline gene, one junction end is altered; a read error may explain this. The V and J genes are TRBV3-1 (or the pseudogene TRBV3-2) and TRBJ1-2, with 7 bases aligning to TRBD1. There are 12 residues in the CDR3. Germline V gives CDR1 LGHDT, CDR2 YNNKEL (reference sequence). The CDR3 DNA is TGTGCCAGCAGCTCCCCGGGACAGCCTCTTCTCTTC. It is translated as CASSSPGQPLLF.

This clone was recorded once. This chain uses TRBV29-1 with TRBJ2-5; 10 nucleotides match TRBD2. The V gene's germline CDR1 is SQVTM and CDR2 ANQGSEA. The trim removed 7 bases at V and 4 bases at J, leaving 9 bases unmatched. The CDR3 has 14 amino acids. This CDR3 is CSGVPWTSGETQYF. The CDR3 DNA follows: TGCAGCGGTGTGCCATGGACTAGCGGAGAGACCCAGTACTTC. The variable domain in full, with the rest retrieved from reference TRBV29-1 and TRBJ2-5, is SAVISQKPSRDICQRGTSLTIQCQVDSQVTMMFWYRQQPGQSLTLIATANQGSEATYESGFVIDKFPISRPNLTFSTLTVSNMSPEDSSIYLCSGVPWTSGETQYFGPGTRLLVL.